Below are 10 T cell receptor beta chains sequenced from a single sample in a study of post-analysis software for immune sequencing data. Included in the TCR beta cDNA libraries were unique molecular identifiers. Each CDR3 protein gets one entry after TCRdb re-called the PCR reads with MiXCR. The data contain about 770,000 distinct CDR3 sequences, around 45% of them singletons. Whole-study findings and limits: TRBV5-6, TRBV5-1 and TRBV20-1 belonged to a set of a handful of TRBV segments that were more frequent in patients than controls.

No antigen is known for these receptors. The sample taken for sequencing was blood. The receptor source for this set is a girl aged 10 to 17 with multiple sclerosis.

This clonotype has only a few counts. The V call is TRBV9, the J call TRBJ2-6, with 7 bases identical to TRBD1. The CDR3 totals 18 residues. Germline V CDR1 and CDR2: SGDLS, YYNGEE. V shed 0 bases, J shed 5 bases, and the junction held 11 bases outside the gene matches. The chain's CDR3 is CASSVGPGEGAWANVLTF. CDR3 in DNA: TGTGCCAGCAGCGTAGGACCGGGTGAGGGGGCATGGGCCAACGTCCTGACTTTC. Variable domain in full (rest from reference TRBV9 and TRBJ2-6): DSGVTQTPKHLITATGQRVTLRCSPRSGDLSVYWYQQSLDQGLQFLIQYYNGEERAKGNILERFSAQQFPDLHSELNLSSLELGDSALYFCASSVGPGEGAWANVLTFGAGSRLTVL.

This clonotype was found a few times. This chain connects TRBV27 to TRBJ2-1, with no clear D. Germline V gives CDR1 MNHEY, CDR2 SMNVEV (reference sequence). The CDR3 length is 15 residues. The V end was cut by 6 bases, the J end by 5 bases, with 17 bases between. The CDR3, as DNA: TGTGCCAGCAGCTTAAGGGTGGCGAGAAACAATGAGCAGTTCTTC. Amino acid sequence: CASSLRVARNNEQFF.

This chain joins TRBV7-9 and TRBJ2-1, with TRBD2 matching over 9 bases. Losses at the gene ends were 1 base for V and 9 bases for J; bases not matched to a gene: 13. Germline CDR1 is SEHNR and CDR2 is FQNEAQ (reference sequence). The CDR3 loop spans 17 amino acids. The CDR3 sequence is CASSLVRAGGPKREQFF. The CDR3 bases are TGTGCCAGCAGCTTAGTCCGGGCGGGAGGGCCAAAGCGTGAGCAGTTCTTC.

This clonotype came up a few times. This rearrangement joins TRBV6-6 to TRBJ1-5; 9 bases line up with TRBD1. Germline V gene data show CDR1 as MNHNY and CDR2 as SVGAGI (reference sequence). V lost 2 bases to trimming and J lost 6 bases; unmatched junction nucleotides: 2. This CDR3 has 14 amino acids. The CDR3 region has the DNA TGTGCCAGCAGTTACGACAGGGGGGTTCAGCCCCAGCATTTT. Protein: CASSYDRGVQPQHF.

The chain links TRBV5-5 to TRBJ2-7; tentatively, D is TRBD1 (5 bases). The end of the DNA fits TRBJ2-5 better, so the J call may be wrong. The CDR3 is 17 residues long. Per germline, CDR1 SGHKS and CDR2 YYEKEE (reference sequence). The CDR3, as DNA: TGTGCCAGCAGCTTGCTTTATCAGGGTGCCGGCCAGGAGACCCAGTACTTC. It translates to CASSLLYQGAGQETQYF.

This clonotype has only one observation. The V gene is TRBV18, the J gene TRBJ2-7, with a possible D match to TRBD1 (6 bases). Germline V CDR1 and CDR2: KGHSH, LQKENI. The CDR3 extends over 15 amino acids. V lost 6 bases and J lost 0, with 15 bases in between. Here the CDR3 reads CASSFWTASSYEQYF. DNA for the CDR3: TGTGCCAGCTCGTTCTGGACAGCAAGCTCCTACGAGCAGTACTTC. Using reference TRBV18 and TRBJ2-7 for the parts outside the CDR3, the full variable domain is NAGVMQNPRHLVRRRGQEARLRCSPMKGHSHVYWYRQLPEEGLKFMVYLQKENIIDESGMPKERFSAEFPKEGPSILRIQQVVRGDSAAYFCASSFWTASSYEQYFGPGTRLTVT.

The chain links TRBV20-1 to TRBJ2-1; D ambiguous. Trimming cost V 1 base and J 8 bases, with 12 bases left between them. This CDR3 spans 13 amino acids. Germline CDR1 is DFQATT and CDR2 is SNEGSKA (reference sequence). The chain's CDR3 is CSARGSGSDEQFF. The CDR3 DNA reads TGCAGTGCTAGAGGTTCGGGCTCCGATGAGCAGTTCTTC.

This rearrangement joins TRBV12-3 or TRBV12-4 to TRBJ2-5, with 10 bases matching TRBD1. The CDR3 runs to 15 residues. Losses at the gene ends were 1 base for V and 2 bases for J; bases not matched to a gene: 1. The chain's CDR3 is CASSLEDRGQETQYF. The CDR3, as DNA: TGTGCCAGCAGTTTAGAGGACAGGGGGCAAGAGACCCAGTACTTC.

This clonotype has a handful of counts. The CDR3 protein is CASSLQGGGLTDTQYF. The CDR3 coding sequence is TGTGCCAGCAGCTTACAAGGGGGCGGTCTCACAGATACGCAGTATTTT. This sequence joins TRBV7-2 and TRBJ2-3, with TRBD1 matching 7 bases. Germline V gene data show CDR1 as SGHTA and CDR2 as FQGNSA. The J segment lost 2 bases and the V segment lost 2 bases, leaving 7 bases of the junction unmatched. This CDR3 is built from 16 residues.

The rearrangement joins TRBV6-6 to TRBJ2-2, with D maybe TRBD2 (5 bases). V dropped 5 bases and J dropped 1 base, with 17 bases sitting between them. The CDR3 has 17 amino acids. Germline CDR1 is MNHNY and CDR2 is SVGAGI (reference sequence). CDR3 sequence reads: CASSTSSTGLNTGELFF. The CDR3, as DNA: TGTGCCAGCAGTACTTCCTCTACGGGGTTGAACACCGGGGAGCTGTTTTTT.